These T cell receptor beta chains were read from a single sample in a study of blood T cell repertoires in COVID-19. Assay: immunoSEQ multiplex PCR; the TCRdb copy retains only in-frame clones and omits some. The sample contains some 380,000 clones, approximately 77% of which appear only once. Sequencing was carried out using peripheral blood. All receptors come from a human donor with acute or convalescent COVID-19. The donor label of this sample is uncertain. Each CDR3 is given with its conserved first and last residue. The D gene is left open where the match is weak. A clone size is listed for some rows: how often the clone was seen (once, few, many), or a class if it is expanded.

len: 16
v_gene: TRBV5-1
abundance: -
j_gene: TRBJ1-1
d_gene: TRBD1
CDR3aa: CASSTRGQPTNTEAFF
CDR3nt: TGCGCCAGCAGCACTCGGGGACAGCCGACGAACACTGAAGCTTTCTTT

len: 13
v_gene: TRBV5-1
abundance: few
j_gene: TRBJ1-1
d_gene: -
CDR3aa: CASSPTQGWVAFF
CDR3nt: TGCGCCAGCAGCCCGACACAGGGTTGGGTCGCTTTCTTT

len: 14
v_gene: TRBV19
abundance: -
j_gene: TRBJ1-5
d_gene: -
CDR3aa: CASSRYQGNQPQHF
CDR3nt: TGTGCCAGTAGTAGGTATCAGGGAAATCAGCCCCAGCATTTT

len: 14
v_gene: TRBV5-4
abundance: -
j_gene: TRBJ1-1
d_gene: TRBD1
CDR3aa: CASSTLDRDTEAFF
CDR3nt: TGTGCCAGCAGCACCCTGGACAGGGACACTGAAGCTTTCTTT

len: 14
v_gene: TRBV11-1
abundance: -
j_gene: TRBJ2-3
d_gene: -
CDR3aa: CASSPRLRTDTQYF
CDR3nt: TGTGCCAGCAGCCCAAGACTACGCACAGATACGCAGTATTTT

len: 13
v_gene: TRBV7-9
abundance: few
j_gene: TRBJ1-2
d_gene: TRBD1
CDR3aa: CASSPGTAYGYTF
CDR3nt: TGTGCCAGCAGCCCTGGGACAGCCTATGGCTACACCTTC

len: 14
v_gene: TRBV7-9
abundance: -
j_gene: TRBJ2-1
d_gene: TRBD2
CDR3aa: CASSFGTSYNEQFF
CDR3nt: TGTGCCAGCAGCTTCGGGACTAGCTACAATGAGCAGTTCTTC

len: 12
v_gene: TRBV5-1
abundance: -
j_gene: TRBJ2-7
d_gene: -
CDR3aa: CASSLGGDEQYF
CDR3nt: TGCGCCAGCAGCTTGGGGGGGGACGAGCAGTACTTC

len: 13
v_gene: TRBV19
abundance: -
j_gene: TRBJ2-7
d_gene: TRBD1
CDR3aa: CASSSWDRGEQYF
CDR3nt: TGTGCCAGTAGTTCGTGGGACAGGGGCGAGCAGTACTTC

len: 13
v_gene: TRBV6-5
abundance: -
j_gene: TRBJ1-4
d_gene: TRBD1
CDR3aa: CATLDRVNEKLFF
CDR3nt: TGTGCCACCTTAGACAGGGTTAATGAAAAACTGTTTTTT

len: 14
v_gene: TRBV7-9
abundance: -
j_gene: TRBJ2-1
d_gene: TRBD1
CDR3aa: CASSLLGQYNEQFF
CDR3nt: TGTGCCAGCAGCTTACTGGGACAGTACAATGAGCAGTTCTTC

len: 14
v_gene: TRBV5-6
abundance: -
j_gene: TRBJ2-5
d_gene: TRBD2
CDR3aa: CASSSLAGEETQYF
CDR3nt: TGTGCCAGCAGCTCATTAGCGGGAGAAGAGACCCAGTACTTC

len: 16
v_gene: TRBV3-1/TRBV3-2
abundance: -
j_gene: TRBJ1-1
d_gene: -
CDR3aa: CASSQGGVGPGTEAFF
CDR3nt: TGTGCCAGCAGCCAAGGGGGGGTCGGACCGGGCACTGAAGCTTTCTTT

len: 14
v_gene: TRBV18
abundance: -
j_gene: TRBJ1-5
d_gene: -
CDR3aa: CASSPLGGNQPQHF
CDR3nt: TGTGCCAGCTCACCATTGGGAGGGAACCAGCCCCAGCATTTT

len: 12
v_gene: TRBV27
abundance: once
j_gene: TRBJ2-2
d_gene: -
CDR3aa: CASSYFTGELFF
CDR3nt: TGTGCCAGCAGCTACTTCACCGGGGAGCTGTTTTTT

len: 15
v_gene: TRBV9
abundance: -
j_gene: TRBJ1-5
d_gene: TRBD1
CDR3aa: CASSAGGAEGQPQHF
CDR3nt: TGTGCCAGCAGCGCAGGGGGCGCCGAGGGTCAGCCCCAGCATTTT

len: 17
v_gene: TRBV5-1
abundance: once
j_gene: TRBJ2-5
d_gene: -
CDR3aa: CASSLTSRGAYLGTQYF
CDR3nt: TGCGCCAGCAGCCTAACGAGCAGGGGGGCCTATCTAGGGACCCAGTACTTC

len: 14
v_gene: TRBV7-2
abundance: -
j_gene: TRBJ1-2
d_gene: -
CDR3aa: CASSPGASLYGYTF
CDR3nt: TGTGCCAGCAGTCCTGGGGCCAGTCTATATGGCTACACCTTC

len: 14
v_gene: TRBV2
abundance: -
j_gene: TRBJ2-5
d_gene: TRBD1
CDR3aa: CASSGDRGLETQYF
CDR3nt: TGTGCCAGCAGTGGGGACAGGGGGCTGGAGACCCAGTACTTC

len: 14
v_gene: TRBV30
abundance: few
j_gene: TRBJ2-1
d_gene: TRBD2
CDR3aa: CATSGGALAIEQFF
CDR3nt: TGTGCCACTAGCGGGGGGGCCTTGGCGATTGAGCAGTTCTTC

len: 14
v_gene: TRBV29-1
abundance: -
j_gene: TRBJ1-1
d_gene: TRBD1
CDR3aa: CSVILQGVGTEAFF
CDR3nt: TGCAGCGTGATATTACAGGGGGTTGGGACTGAAGCTTTCTTT

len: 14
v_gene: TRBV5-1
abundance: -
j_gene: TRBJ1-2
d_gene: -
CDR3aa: CASSFSQGNYGYTF
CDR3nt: TGCGCCAGCAGCTTTTCCCAGGGGAACTATGGCTACACCTTC

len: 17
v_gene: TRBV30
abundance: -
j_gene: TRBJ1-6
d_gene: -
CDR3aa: CAWSVQLLSTPNSPLHF
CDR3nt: TGTGCCTGGAGTGTTCAGCTTCTTTCGACACCTAATTCACCCCTCCACTTT

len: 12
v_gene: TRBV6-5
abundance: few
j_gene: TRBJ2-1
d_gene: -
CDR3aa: CASSQTSNEQFF
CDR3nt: TGTGCCAGCAGTCAGACTAGCAATGAGCAGTTCTTC

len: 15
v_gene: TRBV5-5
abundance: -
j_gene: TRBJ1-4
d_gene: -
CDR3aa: CASSKEGTKREKLFF
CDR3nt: TGTGCCAGCAGCAAAGAGGGGACTAAACGGGAAAAACTGTTTTTT

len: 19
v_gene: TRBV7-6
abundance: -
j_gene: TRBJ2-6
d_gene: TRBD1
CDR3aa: CASSFTANPQGVGANVLTF
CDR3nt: TGTGCCAGCAGCTTTACCGCCAACCCTCAGGGGGTCGGGGCCAACGTCCTGACTTTC

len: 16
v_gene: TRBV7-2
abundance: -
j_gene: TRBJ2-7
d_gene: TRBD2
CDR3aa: CASSLLASGGPGGQYF
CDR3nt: TGTGCCAGCAGCTTATTGGCTAGCGGGGGCCCTGGCGGGCAGTACTTC

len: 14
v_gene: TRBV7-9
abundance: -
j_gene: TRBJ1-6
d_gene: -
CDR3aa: CASSLEARSSPLHF
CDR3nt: TGTGCCAGCAGCTTAGAGGCGAGGTCTTCACCCCTCCACTTT

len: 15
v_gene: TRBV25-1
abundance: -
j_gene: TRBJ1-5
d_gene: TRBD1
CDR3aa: CASSGIGTGNQPQHF
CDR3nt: TGTGCCAGCAGTGGGATTGGGACAGGGAATCAGCCCCAGCATTTT

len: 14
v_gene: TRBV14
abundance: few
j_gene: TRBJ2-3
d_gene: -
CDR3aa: CASSQAGSTDTQYF
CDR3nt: TGTGCCAGCAGCCAAGCGGGAAGCACAGATACGCAGTATTTT

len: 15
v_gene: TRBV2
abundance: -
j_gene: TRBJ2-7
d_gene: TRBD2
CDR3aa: CASYPPSGGTYEQYF
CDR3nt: TGTGCCAGCTACCCTCCTAGCGGGGGAACCTACGAGCAGTACTTC

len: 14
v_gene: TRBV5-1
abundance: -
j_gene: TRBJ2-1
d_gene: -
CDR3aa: CASTPSWTYNEQFF
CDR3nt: TGCGCCAGCACCCCTAGCTGGACCTACAATGAGCAGTTCTTC

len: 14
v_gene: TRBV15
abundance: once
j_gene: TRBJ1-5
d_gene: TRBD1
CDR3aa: CATSKDRKYQPQHF
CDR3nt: TGTGCCACCAGCAAGGACAGGAAGTACCAGCCCCAGCATTTT

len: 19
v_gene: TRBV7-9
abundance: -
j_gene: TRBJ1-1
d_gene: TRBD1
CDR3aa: CASSLGTGFLSRLNTEAFF
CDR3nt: TGTGCCAGCAGCTTAGGGACAGGGTTCCTGAGTCGGCTGAACACTGAAGCTTTCTTT

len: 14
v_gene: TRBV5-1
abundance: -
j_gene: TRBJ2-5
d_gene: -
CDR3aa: CASSGGTLQETQYF
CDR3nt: TGCGCCAGCAGCGGCGGGACCCTACAAGAGACCCAGTACTTC

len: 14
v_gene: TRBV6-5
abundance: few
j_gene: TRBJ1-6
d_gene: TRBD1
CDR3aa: CASSRDSSYSPLHF
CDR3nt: TGTGCCAGCAGTCGGGACAGTTCCTATTCACCCCTCCACTTT

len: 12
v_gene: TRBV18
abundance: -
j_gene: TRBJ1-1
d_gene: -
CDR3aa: CASSQHRDEAFF
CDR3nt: TGTGCCAGCTCACAACACAGGGATGAAGCTTTCTTT

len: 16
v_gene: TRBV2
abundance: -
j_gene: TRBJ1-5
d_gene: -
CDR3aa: CASSERRFVGNQPQHF
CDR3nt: TGTGCCAGCAGTGAGCGGCGGTTTGTGGGCAATCAGCCCCAGCATTTT

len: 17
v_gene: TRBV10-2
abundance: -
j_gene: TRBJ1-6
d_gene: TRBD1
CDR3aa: CASSGGGVQGAVWSLHF
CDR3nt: TGCGCCAGCAGTGGGGGAGGGGTTCAGGGGGCTGTGTGGTCCCTCCACTTT

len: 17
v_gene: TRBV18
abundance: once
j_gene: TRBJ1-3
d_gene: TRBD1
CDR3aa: CASSPFTGQGPGNTIYF
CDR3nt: TGTGCCAGCTCACCCTTCACGGGACAGGGCCCTGGAAACACCATATATTTT

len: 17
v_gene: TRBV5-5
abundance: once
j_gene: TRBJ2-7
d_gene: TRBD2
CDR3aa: CASSLGSGLAPFYEQYF
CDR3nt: TGTGCCAGCAGCTTAGGTTCAGGACTAGCCCCGTTCTACGAGCAGTACTTC

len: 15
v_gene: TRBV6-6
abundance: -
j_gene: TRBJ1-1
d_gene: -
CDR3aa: CASSYASPKQGRSFF
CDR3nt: TGTGCCAGCAGTTACGCAAGCCCTAAACAGGGTAGGTCTTTCTTT

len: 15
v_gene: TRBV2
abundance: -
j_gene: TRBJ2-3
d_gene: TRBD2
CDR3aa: CASSASGGTTDTQYF
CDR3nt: TGTGCCAGCAGCGCCAGCGGGGGAACAACAGATACGCAGTATTTT

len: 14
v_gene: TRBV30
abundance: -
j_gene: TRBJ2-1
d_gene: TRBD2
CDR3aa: CAWNPSGSYNEQFF
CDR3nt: TGTGCCTGGAACCCTAGCGGGTCCTACAATGAGCAGTTCTTC

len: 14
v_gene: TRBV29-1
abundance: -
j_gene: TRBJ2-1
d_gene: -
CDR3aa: CSVDRQGALDEQFF
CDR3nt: TGCAGCGTTGATCGGCAGGGTGCTTTGGATGAGCAGTTCTTC

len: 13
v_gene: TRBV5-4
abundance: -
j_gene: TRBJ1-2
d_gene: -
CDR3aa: CASSLQRGDGYTF
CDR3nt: TGTGCCAGCAGCTTGCAACGCGGTGATGGCTACACCTTC

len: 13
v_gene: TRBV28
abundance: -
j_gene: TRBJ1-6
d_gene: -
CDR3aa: CASSLEYNSPLHF
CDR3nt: TGTGCCAGCAGTTTAGAGTATAATTCACCCCTCCACTTT

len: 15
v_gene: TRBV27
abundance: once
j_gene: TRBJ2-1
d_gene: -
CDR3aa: CATSSRNSRYNEQFF
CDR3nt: TGTGCCACCTCCAGCCGCAACAGCCGCTACAATGAGCAGTTCTTC

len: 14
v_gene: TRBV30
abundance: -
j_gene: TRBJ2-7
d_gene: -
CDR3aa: CAWSVRGLPTGQYF
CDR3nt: TGTGCCTGGAGTGTCAGGGGCCTCCCAACCGGGCAGTACTTC

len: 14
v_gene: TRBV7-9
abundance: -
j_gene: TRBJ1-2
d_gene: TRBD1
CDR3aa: CASGDRGGPYGYTF
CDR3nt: TGTGCCAGCGGGGACAGGGGAGGTCCGTATGGCTACACCTTC

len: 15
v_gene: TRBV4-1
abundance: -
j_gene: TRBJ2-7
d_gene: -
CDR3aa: CASSQGVRGAYEQYF
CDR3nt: TGCGCCAGCAGCCAAGGAGTCAGGGGGGCCTACGAGCAGTACTTC

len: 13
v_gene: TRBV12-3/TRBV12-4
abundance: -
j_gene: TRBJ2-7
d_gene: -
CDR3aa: CASRPSGTYEQYF
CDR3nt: TGTGCCAGCAGGCCCTCAGGGACCTACGAGCAGTACTTC

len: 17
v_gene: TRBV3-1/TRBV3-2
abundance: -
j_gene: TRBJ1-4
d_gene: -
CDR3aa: CASSNTNNRPANEKLFF
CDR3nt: TGTGCCAGCAGCAATACTAATAACCGCCCCGCTAATGAAAAACTGTTTTTT